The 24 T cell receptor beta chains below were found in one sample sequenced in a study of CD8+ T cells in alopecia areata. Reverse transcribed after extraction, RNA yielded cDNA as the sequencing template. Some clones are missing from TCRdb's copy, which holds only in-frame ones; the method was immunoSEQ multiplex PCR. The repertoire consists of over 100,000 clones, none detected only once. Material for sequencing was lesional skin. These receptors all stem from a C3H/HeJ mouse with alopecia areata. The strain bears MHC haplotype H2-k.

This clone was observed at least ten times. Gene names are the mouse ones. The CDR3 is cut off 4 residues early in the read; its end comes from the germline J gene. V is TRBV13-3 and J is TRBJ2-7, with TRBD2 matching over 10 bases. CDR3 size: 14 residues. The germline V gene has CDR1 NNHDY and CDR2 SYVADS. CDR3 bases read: TGTGCCAGCAGTGGGGGACTGGGGCAGCAT. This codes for CASSGGLGQH. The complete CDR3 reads CASSGGLGQHEQYF.

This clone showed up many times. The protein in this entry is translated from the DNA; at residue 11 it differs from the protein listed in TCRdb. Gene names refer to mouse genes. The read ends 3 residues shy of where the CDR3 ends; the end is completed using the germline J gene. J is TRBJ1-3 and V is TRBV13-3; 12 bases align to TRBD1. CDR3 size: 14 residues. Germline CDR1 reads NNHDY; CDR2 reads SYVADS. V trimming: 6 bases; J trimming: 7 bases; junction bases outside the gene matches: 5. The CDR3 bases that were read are TGTGCCAGCACCCCGGGACAGGGGGCGAATACG. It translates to CASTPGQGANT. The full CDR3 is CASTPGQGANTLYF.

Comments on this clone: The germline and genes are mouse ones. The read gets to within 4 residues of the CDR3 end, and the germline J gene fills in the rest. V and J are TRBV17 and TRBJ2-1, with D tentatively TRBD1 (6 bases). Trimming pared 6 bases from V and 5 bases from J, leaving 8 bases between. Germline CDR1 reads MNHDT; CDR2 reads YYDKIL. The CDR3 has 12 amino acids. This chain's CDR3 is CASRGTNAEQFF. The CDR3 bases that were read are TGTGCTAGCAGAGGGACAAATGCT.

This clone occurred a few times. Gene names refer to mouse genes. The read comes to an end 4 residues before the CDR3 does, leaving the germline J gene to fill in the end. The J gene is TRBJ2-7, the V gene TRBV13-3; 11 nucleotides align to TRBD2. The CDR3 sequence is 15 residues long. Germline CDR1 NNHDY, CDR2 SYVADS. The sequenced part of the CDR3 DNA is TGTGCCAGCAGTGAACTGGGGGGGCATCAAGAT. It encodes CASSELGGHQD. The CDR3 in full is CASSELGGHQDEQYF.

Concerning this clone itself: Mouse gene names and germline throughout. The CDR3 spells CTCSASGGDDEQYF. Partial CDR3 DNA: TGCACCTGCAGTGCTTCTGGGGGGGATGAT. The genes are TRBV1 and TRBJ2-7, with 9 bases identical to TRBD2. The observed sequence ends 4 residues before the CDR3 terminus, with the missing tail filled in from the germline J gene. Germline CDR1 is NSQYPW and CDR2 is LRSPGD (reference sequence). This CDR3 region has 14 residues.

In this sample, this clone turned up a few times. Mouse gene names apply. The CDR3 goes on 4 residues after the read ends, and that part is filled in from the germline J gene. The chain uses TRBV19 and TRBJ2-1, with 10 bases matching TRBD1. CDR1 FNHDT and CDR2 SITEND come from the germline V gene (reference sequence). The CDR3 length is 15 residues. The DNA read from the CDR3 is TGTGCCAGCACCCCGACAGGGGGCTCAGGGGCT. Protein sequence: CASTPTGGSGA. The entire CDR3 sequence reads CASTPTGGSGAEQFF.

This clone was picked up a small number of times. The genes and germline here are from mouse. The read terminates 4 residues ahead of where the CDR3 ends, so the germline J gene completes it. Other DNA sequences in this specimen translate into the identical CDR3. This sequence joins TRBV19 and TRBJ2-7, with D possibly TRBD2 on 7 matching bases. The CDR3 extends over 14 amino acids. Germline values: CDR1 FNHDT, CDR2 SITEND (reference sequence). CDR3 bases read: TGTGCCAGCAGTATAGATCTGGGGGCGTAT. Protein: CASSIDLGAY. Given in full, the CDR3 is CASSIDLGAYEQYF.

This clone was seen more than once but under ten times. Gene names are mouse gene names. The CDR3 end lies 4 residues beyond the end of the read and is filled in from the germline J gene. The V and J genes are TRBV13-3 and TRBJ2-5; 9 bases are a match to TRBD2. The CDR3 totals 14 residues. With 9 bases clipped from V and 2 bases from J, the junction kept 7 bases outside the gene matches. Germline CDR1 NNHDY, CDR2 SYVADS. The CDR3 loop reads CATDWGSTQDTQYF. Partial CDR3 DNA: TGTGCCACAGACTGGGGGTCGACCCAAGAC.

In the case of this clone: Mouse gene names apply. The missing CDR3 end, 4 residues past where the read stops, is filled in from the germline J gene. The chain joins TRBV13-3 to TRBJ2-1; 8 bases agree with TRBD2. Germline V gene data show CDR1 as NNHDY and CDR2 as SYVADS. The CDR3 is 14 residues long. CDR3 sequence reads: CASGQRGGLAEQFF. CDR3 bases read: TGTGCCAGCGGGCAGCGGGGGGGGCTGGCT.

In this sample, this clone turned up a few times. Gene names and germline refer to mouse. The DNA read from the CDR3 is TGTGCAAGCAGCTCCCCTTCCAGTGCAGAA. It codes for CASSSPSSAE. The full CDR3 protein reads CASSSPSSAETLYF. This rearrangement joins TRBV16 to TRBJ2-3, with D uncertain. The CDR3 end falls 4 residues outside the read, so it is completed with the germline J gene. CDR3 length equals 14 residues. The V gene's germline CDR1 is SGHSA and CDR2 FRNQAP. The V end was cut by 4 bases, the J end by 0 bases, with 8 bases between.

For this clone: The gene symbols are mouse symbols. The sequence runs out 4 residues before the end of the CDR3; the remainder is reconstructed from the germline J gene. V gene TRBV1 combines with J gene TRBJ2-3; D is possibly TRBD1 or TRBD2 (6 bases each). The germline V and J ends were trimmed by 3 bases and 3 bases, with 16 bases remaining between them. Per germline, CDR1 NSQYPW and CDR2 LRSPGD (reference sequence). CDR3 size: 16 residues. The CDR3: CTCSAGGTGRAETLYF. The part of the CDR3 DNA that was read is TGCACCTGCAGTGCGGGGGGAACAGGGAGGGCAGAA. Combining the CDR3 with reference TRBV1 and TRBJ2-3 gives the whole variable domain VTLLEQNPRWRLVPRGQAVNLRCILKNSQYPWMSWYQQDLQKQLQWLFTLRSPGDKEVKSLPGADYLATRVTDTELRLQVANMSQGRTLYCTCSAGGTGRAETLYFGSGTRLTVL.

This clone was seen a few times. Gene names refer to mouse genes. The DNA read from the CDR3 is TGTGCTAGCAGTAGACCGGGACAAATCTATGCT. It codes for CASSRPGQIYA. From start to end, the CDR3 is CASSRPGQIYAEQFF. The chain couples TRBV17 to TRBJ2-1; possible D gene TRBD1, 6 bases. Read data end 4 residues before the CDR3 end; the end is taken from the germline J gene. Germline loops: CDR1 MNHDT, CDR2 YYDKIL. The CDR3 has 15 amino acids. V was cut by 2 bases and J by 3 bases, with 11 bases left in between.

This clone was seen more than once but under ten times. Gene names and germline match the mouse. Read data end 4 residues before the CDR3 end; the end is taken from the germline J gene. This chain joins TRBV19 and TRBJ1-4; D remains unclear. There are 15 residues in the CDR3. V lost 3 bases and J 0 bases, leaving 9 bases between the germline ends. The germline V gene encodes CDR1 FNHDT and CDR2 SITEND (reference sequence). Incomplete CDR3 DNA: TGTGCCAGCAGTACCCGACAATTTTCCAACGAA. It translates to CASSTRQFSNE. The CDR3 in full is CASSTRQFSNERLFF.

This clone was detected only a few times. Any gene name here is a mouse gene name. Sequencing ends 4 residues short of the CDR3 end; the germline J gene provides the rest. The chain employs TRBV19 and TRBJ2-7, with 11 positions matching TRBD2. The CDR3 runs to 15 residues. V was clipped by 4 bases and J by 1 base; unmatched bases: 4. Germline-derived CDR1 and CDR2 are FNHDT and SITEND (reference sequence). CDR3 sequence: CASSPRDWGSYEQYF. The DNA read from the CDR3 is TGTGCCAGCAGTCCCCGGGACTGGGGGTCCTAT.

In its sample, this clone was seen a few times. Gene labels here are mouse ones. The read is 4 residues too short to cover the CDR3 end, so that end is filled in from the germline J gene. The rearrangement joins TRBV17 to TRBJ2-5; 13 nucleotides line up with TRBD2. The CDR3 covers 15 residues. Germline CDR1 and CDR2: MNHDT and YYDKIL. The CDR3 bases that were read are TGTGCTAGCAGCCCGGACTGGGGGGGCCCAGAC. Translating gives CASSPDWGGPD. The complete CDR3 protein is CASSPDWGGPDTQYF.

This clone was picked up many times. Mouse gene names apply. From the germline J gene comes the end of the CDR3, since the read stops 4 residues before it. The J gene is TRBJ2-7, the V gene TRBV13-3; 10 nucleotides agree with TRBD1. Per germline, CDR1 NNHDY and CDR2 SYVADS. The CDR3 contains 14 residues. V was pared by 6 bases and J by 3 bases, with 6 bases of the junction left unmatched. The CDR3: CASTPGQGNYEQYF. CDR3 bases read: TGTGCCAGCACCCCGGGACAGGGGAACTAT.

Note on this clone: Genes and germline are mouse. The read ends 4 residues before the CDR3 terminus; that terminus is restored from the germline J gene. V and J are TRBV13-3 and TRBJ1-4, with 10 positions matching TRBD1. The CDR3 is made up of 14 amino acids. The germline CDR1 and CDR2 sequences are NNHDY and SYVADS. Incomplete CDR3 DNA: TGTGCCAGCAACGACAGGGGGCAGGGCGAA. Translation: CASNDRGQGE. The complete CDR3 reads CASNDRGQGERLFF.

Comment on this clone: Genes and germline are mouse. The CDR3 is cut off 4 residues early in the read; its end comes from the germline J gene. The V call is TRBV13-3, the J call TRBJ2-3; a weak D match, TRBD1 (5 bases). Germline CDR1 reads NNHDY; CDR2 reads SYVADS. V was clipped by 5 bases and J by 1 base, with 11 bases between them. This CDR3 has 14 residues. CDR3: CASSDSIGAETLYF. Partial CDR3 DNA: TGTGCCAGCAGCGACAGCATTGGTGCAGAA.

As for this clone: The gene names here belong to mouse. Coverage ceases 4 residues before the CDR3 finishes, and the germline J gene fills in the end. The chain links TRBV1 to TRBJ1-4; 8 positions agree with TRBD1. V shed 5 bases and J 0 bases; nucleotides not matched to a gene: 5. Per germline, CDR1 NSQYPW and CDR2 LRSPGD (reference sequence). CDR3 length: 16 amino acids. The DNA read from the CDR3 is TGCACCTGCAGTTCGACAGGGGAACTTTCCAACGAA. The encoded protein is CTCSSTGELSNE. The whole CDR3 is CTCSSTGELSNERLFF.

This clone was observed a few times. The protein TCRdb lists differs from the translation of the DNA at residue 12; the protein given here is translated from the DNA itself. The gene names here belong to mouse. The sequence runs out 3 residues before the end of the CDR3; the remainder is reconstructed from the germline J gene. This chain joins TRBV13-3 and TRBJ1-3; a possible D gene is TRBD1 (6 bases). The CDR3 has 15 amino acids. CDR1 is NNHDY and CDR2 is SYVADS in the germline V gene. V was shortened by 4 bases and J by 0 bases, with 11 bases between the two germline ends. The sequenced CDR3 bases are TGTGCCAGCAGTACAGGGTTTAATTCTGGAAATACG. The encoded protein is CASSTGFNSGNT. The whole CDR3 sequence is CASSTGFNSGNTLYF.

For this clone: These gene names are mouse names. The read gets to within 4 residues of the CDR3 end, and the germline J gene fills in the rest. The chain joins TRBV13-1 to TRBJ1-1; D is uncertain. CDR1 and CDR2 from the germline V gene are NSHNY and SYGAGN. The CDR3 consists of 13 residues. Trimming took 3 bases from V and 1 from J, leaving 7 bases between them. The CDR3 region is CASSAQINTEVFF. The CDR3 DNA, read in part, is TGTGCCAGCAGTGCCCAGATAAACACA.

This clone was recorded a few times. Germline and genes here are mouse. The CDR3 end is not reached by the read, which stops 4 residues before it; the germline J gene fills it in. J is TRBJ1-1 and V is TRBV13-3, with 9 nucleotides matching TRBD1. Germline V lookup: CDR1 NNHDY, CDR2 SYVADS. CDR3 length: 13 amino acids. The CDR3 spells CASTGTGSAEVFF. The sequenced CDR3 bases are TGTGCCAGCACCGGGACAGGGAGTGCA.

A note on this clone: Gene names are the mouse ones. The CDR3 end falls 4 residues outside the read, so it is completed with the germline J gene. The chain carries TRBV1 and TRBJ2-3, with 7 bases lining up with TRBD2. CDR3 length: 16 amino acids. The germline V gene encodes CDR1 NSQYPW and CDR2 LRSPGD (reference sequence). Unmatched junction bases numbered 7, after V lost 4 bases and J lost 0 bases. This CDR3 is CTCSGTGSTSAETLYF. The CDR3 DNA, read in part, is TGCACCTGCAGTGGGACTGGATCCACTAGTGCAGAA.

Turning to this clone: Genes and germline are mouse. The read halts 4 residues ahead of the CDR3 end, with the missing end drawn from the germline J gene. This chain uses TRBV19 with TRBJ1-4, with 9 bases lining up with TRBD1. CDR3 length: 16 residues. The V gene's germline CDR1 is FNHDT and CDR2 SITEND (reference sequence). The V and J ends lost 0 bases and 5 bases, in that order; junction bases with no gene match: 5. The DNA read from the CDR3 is TGTGCCAGCAGTATAGCCTGGGACAGGGAGAACGAA. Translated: CASSIAWDRENE. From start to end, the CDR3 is CASSIAWDRENERLFF.